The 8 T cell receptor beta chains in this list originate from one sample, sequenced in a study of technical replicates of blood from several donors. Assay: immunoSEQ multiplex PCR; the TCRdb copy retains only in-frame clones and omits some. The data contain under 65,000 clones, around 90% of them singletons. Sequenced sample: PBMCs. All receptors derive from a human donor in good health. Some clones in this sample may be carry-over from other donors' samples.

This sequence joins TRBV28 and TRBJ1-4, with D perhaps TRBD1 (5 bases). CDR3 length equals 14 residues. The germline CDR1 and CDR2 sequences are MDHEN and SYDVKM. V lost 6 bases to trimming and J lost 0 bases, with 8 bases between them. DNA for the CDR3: TGTGCCAGCAGGGGGGGGGCAACTAATGAAAAACTGTTTTTT. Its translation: CASRGGATNEKLFF.

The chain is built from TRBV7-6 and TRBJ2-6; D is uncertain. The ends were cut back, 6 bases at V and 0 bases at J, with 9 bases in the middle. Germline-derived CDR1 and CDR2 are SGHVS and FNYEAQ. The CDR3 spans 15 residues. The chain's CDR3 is CASSIQNSGANVLTF. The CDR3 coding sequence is TGTGCCAGCAGTATACAGAACTCTGGGGCCAACGTCCTGACTTTC.

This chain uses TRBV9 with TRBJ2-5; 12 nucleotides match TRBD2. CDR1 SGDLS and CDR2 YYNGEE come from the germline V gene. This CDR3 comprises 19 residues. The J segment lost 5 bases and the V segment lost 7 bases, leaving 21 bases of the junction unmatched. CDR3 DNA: TGTGCCAGCGCTACTTCGGGGCTAGCGGGGGGGTTCAAACCGGAGACCCAGTACTTC. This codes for CASATSGLAGGFKPETQYF.

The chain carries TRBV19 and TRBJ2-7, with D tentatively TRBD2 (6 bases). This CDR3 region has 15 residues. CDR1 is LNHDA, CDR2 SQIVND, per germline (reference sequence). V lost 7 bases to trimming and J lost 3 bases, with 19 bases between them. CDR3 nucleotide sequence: TGTGCCAGTAAGGGCGAAAAAGGAGGGGACTACGAGCAGTACTTC. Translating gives CASKGEKGGDYEQYF.

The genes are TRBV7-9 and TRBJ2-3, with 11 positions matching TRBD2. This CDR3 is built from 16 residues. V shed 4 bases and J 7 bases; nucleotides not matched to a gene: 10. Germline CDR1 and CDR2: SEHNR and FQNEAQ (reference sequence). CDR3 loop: CASSSIAGGQIYTQYF. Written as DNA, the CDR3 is TGTGCCAGCAGCTCCATAGCGGGGGGGCAAATTTATACGCAGTATTTT.

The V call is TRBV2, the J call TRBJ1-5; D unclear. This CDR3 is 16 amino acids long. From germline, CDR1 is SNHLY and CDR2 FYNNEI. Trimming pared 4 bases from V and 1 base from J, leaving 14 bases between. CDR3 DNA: TGTGCCAGCAGTGGTGAGGGTCGGGGAAGCAATCAGCCCCAGCATTTT. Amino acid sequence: CASSGEGRGSNQPQHF.

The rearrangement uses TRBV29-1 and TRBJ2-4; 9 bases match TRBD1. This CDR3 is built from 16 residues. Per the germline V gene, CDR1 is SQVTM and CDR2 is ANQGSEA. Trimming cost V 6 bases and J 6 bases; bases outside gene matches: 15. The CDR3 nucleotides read TGCAGCGTAGTACCGGGCGGGACAGGGACTTCAAACATTCAGTACTTC. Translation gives CSVVPGGTGTSNIQYF.

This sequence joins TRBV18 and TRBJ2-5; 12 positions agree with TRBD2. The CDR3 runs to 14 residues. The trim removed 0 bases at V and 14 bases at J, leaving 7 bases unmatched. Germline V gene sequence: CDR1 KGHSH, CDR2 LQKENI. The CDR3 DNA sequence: TGTGCCAGCTCACCACCGCGGACTAGCGGGATCCAATACTTC. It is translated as CASSPPRTSGIQYF.